The subject of this entry is one T cell receptor (beta chain). This clone occurred a few times. The antigen this receptor binds is unknown. The input lacks base qualities; no much larger clone sits a single base away. The CDR3 holds 14 amino acids from the cysteine to the phenylalanine. Kept here is only the CDR3 DNA, which spans 42 bases and is read in frame from base 1. From V the trimming removes 5 bases and from J it removes 5 bases, while the gene matches leave 5 bases of the junction unaccounted for. CDR1 and CDR2, per the germline V gene, are SGHTA and FQGNSA. Each collaborating institution followed its own protocols to collect whole blood in K2EDTA tubes. For TCRbeta analysis, collaborators shipped samples as frozen whole blood, isolated PBMCs, or DNA extracted from either of those sample types. TCRbeta CDR3 regions were amplified from genomic DNA using the immunoSEQ Assay, a bias-controlled multiplex PCR. The authors' analysis ran thus. Within the assay, amplification of reference gene primers was used to estimate how many nucleated cells each sample contained. To quantify the absolute abundance of each unique TCRbeta CDR3 rearrangement, sequence reads were collapsed and filtered. For each sample, productive Simpson clonality was calculated by taking the square root of Simpson's diversity index across productive rearrangements. TCRdb retrieved this table from immuneACCESS and kept in-frame rearrangements only. Not all clones are present; in checked studies, unresolved V genes account for under half, and no reason is known for the remainder. The V and J calls and clone size come from that table; D and trimming were worked out from the DNA. This sample lists about 190,000 clones; about three quarters were detected once. About 26% of the sample lies in the top ten.

This entry comes from a study of blood T cell repertoires in COVID-19 (dated by TCRdb to the early 2020s). Broadly, across the study: Samples from collaborators originated in the United States, Italy and Spain and spanned both the acute and convalescent phases of COVID-19. Where available, HLA class I and class II types were obtained from metadata supplied by the sample provider rather than from assay-based typing. The material from the prospective study consisted of cDNA or gDNA derived from T cells, B-cell-depleted T cells, or PBMCs. The repertoires were released in a freely available public database intended as a resource for research on the immune response to SARS-CoV-2. Subjects who had been exposed to COVID-19, were actively infected with it, or had recovered from it provided the deeply sampled blood TCRbeta repertoires that made up the dataset. A de-identified subject ID, COVID-19 status, age in years and sex were almost always included in the sample metadata. Samples were obtained from the ongoing ImmuneRACE study (first 160 participants) and from 1,254 subjects provided by 6 global collaborators. Broader findings and caveats from the paper: The amount of clinical and demographic metadata varied by source and participant and was provided uncurated.

Recombination connected TRBV7-2 to TRBJ1-2; TRBD1 fits 10 bases in the junction. Sequencing input: peripheral blood. The sequence was collected from a woman in her 70s with acute or convalescent COVID-19. The DNA reads as follows: TGTGCCAGCAGCGCGGGACAGGGGTTATATGGCTACACCTTC. It translates to CASSAGQGLYGYTF. The full variable domain, with segments outside the CDR3 supplied by the reference TRBV7-2 and TRBJ1-2 proteins, appears as GAGVSQSPSNKVTEKGKDVELRCDPISGHTALYWYRQSLGQGLEFLIYFQGNSAPDKSGLPSDRFSAERTGGSVSTLTIQRTQQEDSAVYLCASSAGQGLYGYTFGSGTRLTVV.